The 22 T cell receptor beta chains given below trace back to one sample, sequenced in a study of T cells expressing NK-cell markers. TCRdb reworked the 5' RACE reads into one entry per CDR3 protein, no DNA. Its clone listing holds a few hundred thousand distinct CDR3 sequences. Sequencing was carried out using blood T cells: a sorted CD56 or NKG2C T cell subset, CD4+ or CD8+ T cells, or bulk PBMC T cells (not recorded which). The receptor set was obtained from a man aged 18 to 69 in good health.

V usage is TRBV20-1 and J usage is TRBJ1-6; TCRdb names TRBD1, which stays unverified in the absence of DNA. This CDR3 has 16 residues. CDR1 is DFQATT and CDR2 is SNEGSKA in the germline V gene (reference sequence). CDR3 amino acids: CSARGVRTGADSPLHF.

Here the CDR3 reads CSVDRGGSNTQYF. This chain joins TRBV29-1 and TRBJ2-3. CDR3 length: 13 amino acids. The germline V gene has CDR1 SQVTM and CDR2 ANQGSEA.

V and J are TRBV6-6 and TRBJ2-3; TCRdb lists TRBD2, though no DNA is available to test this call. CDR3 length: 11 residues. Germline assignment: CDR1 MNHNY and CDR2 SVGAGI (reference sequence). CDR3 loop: CAMGLGDTQYF.

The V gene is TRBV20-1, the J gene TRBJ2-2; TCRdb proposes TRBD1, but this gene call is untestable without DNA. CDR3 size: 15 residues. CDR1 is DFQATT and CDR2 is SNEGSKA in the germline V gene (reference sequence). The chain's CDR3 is CSARGAGRYTGELFF.

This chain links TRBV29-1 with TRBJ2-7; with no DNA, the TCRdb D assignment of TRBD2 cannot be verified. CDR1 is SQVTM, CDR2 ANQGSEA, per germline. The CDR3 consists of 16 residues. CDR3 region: CSVEGLAGASPYEQYF.

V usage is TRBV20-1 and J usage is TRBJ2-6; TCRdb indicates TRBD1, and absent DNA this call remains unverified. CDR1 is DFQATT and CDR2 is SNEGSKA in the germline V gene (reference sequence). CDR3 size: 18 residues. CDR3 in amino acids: CSARPRGQGLSGANVLTF.

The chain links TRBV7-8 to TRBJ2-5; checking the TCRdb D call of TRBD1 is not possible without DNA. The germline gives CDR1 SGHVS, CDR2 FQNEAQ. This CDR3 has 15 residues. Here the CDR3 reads CASSLMDRYQETQYF. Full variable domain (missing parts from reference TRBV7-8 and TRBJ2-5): GAGVSQSPRYKVAKRGQDVALRCDPISGHVSLFWYQQALGQGPEFLTYFQNEAQLDKSGLPSDRFFAERPEGSVSTLKIQRTQQEDSAVYLCASSLMDRYQETQYFGPGTRLLVL.

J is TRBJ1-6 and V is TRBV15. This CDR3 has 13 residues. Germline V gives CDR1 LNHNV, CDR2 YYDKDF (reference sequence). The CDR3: CATSAEYDSPLHF.

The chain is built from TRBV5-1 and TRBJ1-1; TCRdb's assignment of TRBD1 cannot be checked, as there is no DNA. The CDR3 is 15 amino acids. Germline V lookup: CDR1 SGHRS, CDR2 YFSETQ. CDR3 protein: CASSLAGLKNTEAFF.

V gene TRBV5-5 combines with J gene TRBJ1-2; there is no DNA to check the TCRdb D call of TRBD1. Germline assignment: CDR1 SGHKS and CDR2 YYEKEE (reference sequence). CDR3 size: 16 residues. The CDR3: CASSRTGGGNNYGYTF.

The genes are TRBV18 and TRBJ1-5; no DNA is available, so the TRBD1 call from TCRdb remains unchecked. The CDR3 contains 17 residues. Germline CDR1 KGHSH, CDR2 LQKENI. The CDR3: CASSPEVGTRGNQPQHF. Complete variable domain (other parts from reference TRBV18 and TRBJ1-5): NAGVMQNPRHLVRRRGQEARLRCSPMKGHSHVYWYRQLPEEGLKFMVYLQKENIIDESGMPKERFSAEFPKEGPSILRIQQVVRGDSAAYFCASSPEVGTRGNQPQHFGDGTRLSIL.

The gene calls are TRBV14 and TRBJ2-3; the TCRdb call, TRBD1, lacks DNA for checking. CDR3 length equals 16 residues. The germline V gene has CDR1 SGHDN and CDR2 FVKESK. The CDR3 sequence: CASSSLWDRDTDTQYF.

The CDR3 sequence is CSAPPTGGVHEQYF. The genes are TRBV20-1 and TRBJ2-7; no DNA is available, so the TRBD2 call from TCRdb remains unchecked. Germline values: CDR1 DFQATT, CDR2 SNEGSKA (reference sequence). The CDR3 runs 14 residues.

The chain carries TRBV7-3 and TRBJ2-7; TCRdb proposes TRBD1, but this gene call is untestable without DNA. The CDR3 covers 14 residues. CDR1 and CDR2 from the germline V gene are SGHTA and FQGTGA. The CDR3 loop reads CASSLQGGPYEQYF.

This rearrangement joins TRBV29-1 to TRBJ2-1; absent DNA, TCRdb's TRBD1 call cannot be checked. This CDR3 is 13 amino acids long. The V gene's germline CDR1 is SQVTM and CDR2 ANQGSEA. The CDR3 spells CSVGDRDSDEQFF.

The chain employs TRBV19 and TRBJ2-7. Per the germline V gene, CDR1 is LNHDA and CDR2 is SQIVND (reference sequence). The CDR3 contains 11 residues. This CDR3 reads CATAGGYEQYF. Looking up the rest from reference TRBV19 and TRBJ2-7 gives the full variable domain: DGGITQSPKYLFRKEGQNVTLSCEQNLNHDAMYWYRQDPGQGLRLIYYSQIVNDFQKGDIAEGYSVSREKKESFPLTVTSAQKNPTAFYLCATAGGYEQYFGPGTRLTVT.

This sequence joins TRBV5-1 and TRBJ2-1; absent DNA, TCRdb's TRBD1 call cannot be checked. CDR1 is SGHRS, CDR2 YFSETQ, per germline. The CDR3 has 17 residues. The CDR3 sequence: CASSMSTGESSYNEQFF.

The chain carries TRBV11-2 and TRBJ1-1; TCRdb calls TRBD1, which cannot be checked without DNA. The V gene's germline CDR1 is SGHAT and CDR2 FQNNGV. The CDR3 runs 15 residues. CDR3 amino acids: CASSHVRGGSAEAFF.

The CDR3 sequence is CASSQDSLDRGNAYEQYF. This chain uses TRBV4-1 with TRBJ2-7; the D gene TCRdb calls, TRBD1, cannot be checked with no DNA. The germline V gene has CDR1 MGHRA and CDR2 YSYEKL. CDR3 length equals 18 residues.

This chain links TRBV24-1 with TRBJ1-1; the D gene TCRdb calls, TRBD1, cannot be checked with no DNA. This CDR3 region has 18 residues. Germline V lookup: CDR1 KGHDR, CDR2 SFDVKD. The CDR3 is CATSERTSGQRKDTEAFF.

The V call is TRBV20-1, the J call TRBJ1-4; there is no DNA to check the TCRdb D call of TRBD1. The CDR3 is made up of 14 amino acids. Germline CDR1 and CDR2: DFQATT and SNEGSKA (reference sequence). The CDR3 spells CSATLGTGGGKLFF.

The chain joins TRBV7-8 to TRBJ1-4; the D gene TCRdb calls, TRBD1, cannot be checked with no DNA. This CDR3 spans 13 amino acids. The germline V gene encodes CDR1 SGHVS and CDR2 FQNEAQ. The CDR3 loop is CASSFGGREKLFF.